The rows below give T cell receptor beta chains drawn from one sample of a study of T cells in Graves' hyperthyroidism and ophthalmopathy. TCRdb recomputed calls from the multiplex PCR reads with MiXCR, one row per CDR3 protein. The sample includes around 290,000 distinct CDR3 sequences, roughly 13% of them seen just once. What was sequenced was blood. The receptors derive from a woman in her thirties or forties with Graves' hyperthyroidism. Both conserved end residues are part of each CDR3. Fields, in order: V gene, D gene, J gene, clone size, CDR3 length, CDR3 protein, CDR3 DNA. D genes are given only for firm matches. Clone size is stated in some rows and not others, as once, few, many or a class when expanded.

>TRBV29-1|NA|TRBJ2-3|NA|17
CSVKGTVSRGSTDTQYF
TGCAGCGTTAAAGGGACGGTGTCGCGGGGCAGCACAGATACGCAGTATTTT
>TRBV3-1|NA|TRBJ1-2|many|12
CASSTANYGYTF
TGTGCCAGCAGCACAGCTAACTATGGCTACACCTTC
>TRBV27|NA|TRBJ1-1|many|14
CASSLWVGNTEAFF
TGTGCCAGCAGTTTATGGGTAGGGAACACTGAAGCTTTCTTT
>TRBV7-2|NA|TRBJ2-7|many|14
CASSFDFESYEQYF
TGTGCCAGCAGCTTTGACTTTGAATCCTACGAGCAGTACTTC
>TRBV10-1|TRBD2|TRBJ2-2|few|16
CASSDIAGASTGELFF
TGCGCCAGCAGTGACATAGCGGGAGCTAGCACCGGGGAGCTGTTTTTT
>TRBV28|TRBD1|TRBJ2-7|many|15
CASSQSGTGTYEQYF
TGTGCCAGCAGTCAGTCCGGGACAGGGACCTACGAGCAGTACTTC
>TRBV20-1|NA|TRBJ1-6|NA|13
CSAKETRNSPLHF
TGCAGTGCTAAAGAAACTCGGAATTCACCCCTCCACTTT
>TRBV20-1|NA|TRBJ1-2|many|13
CSAPSQGSYGYTF
TGCAGTGCCCCCAGTCAGGGAAGCTATGGCTACACCTTC
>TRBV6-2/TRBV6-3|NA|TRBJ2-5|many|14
CASSYSTAKETQYF
TGTGCCAGCAGTTACTCGACGGCTAAAGAGACCCAGTACTTC
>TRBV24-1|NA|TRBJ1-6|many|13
CATSENRNSPLHF
TGTGCCACCAGTGAAAATCGGAATTCACCCCTCCACTTT
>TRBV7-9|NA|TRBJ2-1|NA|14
CASSLGTGPRGFFF
TGTGCCAGCAGCCTAGGGACGGGGCCCCGCGGATTTTTCTTC
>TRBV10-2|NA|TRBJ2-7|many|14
CASSEYGGHGEQYF
TGCGCCAGCAGTGAGTATGGGGGACATGGGGAGCAGTACTTC
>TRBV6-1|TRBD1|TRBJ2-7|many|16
CASSIPRDRGRYEQYF
TGTGCCAGCAGTATACCCCGGGACAGGGGCAGATACGAGCAGTACTTC
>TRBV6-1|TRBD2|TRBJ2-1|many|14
CASRPGLETNEQFF
TGTGCCAGCAGACCCGGACTAGAAACCAATGAGCAGTTCTTC
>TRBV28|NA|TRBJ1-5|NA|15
CASSPPGAGTQPQHF
TGTGCCAGCAGTCCCCCCGGGGCAGGCACTCAGCCCCAGCATTTT
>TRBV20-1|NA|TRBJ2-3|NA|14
CSASLRSDFDTQYF
TGCAGTGCTAGTTTGAGGTCGGATTTCGATACGCAGTATTTT
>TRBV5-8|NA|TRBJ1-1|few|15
CASSPPGRAGTEAFF
TGTGCCAGCAGCCCACCGGGCAGGGCGGGTACTGAAGCTTTCTTT
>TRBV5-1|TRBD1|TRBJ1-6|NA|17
CASSLGTGGRWSSPLHF
TGCGCCAGCAGCTTGGGGACAGGGGGCCGGTGGAGTTCACCCCTCCACTTT
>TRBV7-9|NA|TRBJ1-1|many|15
CATAGGGPPNTEAFF
TGTGCCACCGCGGGCGGGGGGCCCCCGAACACTGAAGCTTTCTTT
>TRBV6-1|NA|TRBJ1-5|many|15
CASSEGGGGHQPQHF
TGTGCCAGCAGTGAAGGTGGGGGCGGGCATCAGCCCCAGCATTTT
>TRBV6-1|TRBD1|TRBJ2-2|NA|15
CASSPGTGFTGELFF
TGTGCCAGCAGTCCCGGGACAGGGTTCACCGGGGAGCTGTTTTTT
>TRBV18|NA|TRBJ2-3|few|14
CASSDAGRTISQYF
TGTGCCAGCTCCGACGCGGGCAGAACAATTTCGCAGTATTTT
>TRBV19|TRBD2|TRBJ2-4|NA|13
CASSSPGGDIQYF
TGTGCCAGTAGTAGTCCCGGGGGGGACATTCAGTACTTC
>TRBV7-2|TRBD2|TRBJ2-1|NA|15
CASSFHGTSGFEQFF
TGTGCCAGCAGCTTCCACGGGACTAGCGGGTTTGAGCAGTTCTTC
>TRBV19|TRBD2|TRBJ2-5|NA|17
CASSTERLAGVGETQYF
TGTGCCAGTAGTACCGAAAGACTAGCGGGAGTTGGAGAGACCCAGTACTTC
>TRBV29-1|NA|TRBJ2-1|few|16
CSVEVGSGSSYNEQFF
TGCAGCGTTGAAGTAGGTAGCGGTAGCTCCTACAATGAGCAGTTCTTC
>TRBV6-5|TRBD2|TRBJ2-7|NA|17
CASSYSGLAGGGYEQYF
TGTGCCAGCAGTTACTCCGGACTAGCGGGAGGTGGGTACGAGCAGTACTTC
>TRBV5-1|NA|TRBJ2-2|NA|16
CASSLDGSLNTGELFF
TGCGCCAGCAGCTTGGATGGCTCGTTGAACACCGGGGAGCTGTTTTTT
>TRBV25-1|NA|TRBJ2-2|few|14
CASSGNRETGELFF
TGTGCCAGCAGTGGAAATCGTGAGACCGGGGAGCTGTTTTTT
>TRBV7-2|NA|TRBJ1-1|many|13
CASSSGQNTEAFF
TGTGCCAGCAGCTCCGGACAGAACACTGAAGCTTTCTTT
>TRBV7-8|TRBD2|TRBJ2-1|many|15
CASSPGLAEYNEQFF
TGTGCCAGCAGCCCAGGACTAGCGGAATACAATGAGCAGTTCTTC
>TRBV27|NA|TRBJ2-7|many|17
CASKKRDLTGISYEQYF
TGTGCCAGCAAGAAAAGGGACCTGACAGGCATTAGCTACGAGCAGTACTTC
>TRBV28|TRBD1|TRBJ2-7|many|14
CASKAPGQGYEQYF
TGTGCCAGCAAAGCACCGGGACAGGGCTACGAGCAGTACTTC
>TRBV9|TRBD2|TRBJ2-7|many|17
CASSGSGRAGSGNEQYF
TGTGCCAGCAGCGGTAGCGGGAGGGCCGGTAGTGGAAACGAGCAGTACTTC
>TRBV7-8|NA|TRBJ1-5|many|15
CASSRNVIHGQPQHF
TGTGCCAGCAGCCGTAATGTTATCCACGGTCAGCCCCAGCATTTT
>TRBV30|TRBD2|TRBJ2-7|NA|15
CAWSQGLDARYEQYF
TGTGCCTGGAGCCAAGGACTAGATGCCCGCTACGAGCAGTACTTC
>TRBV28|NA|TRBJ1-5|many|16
CASSLNNPASNQPQHF
TGTGCCAGCAGCCTTAACAATCCTGCCAGCAATCAGCCCCAGCATTTT
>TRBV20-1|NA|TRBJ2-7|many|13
CSASRGRGYEQYF
TGCAGTGCTTCAAGGGGCAGGGGCTACGAGCAGTACTTC
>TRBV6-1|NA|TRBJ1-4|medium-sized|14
CASRSGATNEKLFF
TGTGCCAGCAGATCAGGGGCAACTAATGAAAAACTGTTTTTT
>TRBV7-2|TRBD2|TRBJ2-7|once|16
CASSLFGTSGTYEQYF
TGTGCCAGCAGCTTATTCGGGACTAGCGGAACCTACGAGCAGTACTTC
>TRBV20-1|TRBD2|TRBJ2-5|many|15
CSAVVASGRSETQYF
TGCAGTGCTGTTGTGGCTAGCGGGAGGTCTGAGACCCAGTACTTC
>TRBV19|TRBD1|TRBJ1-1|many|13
CASSTTHRQGAFF
TGTGCCAGTAGTACCACACACCGACAGGGGGCTTTCTTT
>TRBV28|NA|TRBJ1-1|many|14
CASSLFRANTEAFF
TGTGCCAGCAGTTTATTCCGGGCGAACACTGAAGCTTTCTTT